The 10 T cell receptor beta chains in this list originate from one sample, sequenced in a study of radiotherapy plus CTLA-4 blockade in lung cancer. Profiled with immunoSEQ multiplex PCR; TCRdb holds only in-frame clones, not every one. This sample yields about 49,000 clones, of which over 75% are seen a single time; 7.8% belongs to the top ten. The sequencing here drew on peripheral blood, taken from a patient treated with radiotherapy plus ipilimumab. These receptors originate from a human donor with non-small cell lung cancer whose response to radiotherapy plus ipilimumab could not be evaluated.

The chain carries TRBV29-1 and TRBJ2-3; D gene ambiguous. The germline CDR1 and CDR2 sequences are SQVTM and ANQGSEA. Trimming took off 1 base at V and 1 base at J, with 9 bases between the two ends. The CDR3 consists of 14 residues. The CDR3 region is CSVEGRGGTDTQYF. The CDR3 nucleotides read TGCAGCGTTGAAGGACGTGGAGGCACAGATACGCAGTATTTT.

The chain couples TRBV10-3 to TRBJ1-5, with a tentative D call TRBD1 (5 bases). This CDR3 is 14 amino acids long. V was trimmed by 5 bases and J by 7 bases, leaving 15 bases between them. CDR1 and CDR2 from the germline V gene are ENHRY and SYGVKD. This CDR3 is CAISPQGAGQPQHF. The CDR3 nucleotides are TGTGCCATCAGTCCCCAGGGCGCGGGGCAGCCCCAGCATTTT.

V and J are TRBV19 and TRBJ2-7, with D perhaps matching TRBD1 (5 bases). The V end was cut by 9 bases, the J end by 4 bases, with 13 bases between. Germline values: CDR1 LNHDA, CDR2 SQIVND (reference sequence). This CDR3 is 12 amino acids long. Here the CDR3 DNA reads TGTGCCAGCTCTAGGGGTGGATACGAGCAGTACTTC. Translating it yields CASSRGGYEQYF.

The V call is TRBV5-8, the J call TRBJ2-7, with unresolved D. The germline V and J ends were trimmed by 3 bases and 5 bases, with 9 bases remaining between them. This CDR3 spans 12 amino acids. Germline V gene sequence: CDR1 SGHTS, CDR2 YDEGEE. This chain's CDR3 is CASSYTRNEQYF. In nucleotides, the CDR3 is TGTGCCAGCAGCTATACCAGAAACGAGCAGTACTTC.

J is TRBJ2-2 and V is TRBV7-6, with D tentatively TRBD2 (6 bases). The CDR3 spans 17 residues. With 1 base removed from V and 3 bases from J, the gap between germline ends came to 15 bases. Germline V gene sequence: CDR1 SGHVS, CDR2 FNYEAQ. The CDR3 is CASSLDGSSGDTGELFF. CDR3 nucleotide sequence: TGTGCCAGCAGCTTAGATGGGAGCTCGGGGGACACCGGGGAGCTGTTTTTT.

The DNA for the CDR3 is TGCGCCAGCAGCTTGGGAAAACAGGGACGGAGGGGCTACACCTTC. Residues: CASSLGKQGRRGYTF. This chain joins TRBV5-1 and TRBJ1-2; a weak D match, TRBD1 (6 bases). The length of the CDR3 is 15 residues. The V end lost 0 bases, the J end lost 8 bases, and 17 bases lay between the germline ends. CDR1 and CDR2 (germline): SGHRS, YFSETQ. The whole variable domain, remainder taken from reference TRBV5-1 and TRBJ1-2, is KAGVTQTPRYLIKTRGQQVTLSCSPISGHRSVSWYQQTPGQGLQFLFEYFSETQRNKGNFPGRFSGRQFSNSRSEMNVSTLELGDSALYLCASSLGKQGRRGYTFGSGTRLTVV.

This chain's CDR3 is CAISESWGQGPSAGYEQYF. CDR3 nucleotide sequence: TGTGCCATCAGTGAGTCCTGGGGACAGGGACCTTCTGCCGGCTACGAGCAGTACTTC. This chain connects TRBV10-3 to TRBJ2-7, with 9 positions matching TRBD1. The trim removed 0 bases at V and 3 bases at J, leaving 15 bases unmatched. The CDR3 is made up of 19 amino acids. Germline-derived CDR1 and CDR2 are ENHRY and SYGVKD.

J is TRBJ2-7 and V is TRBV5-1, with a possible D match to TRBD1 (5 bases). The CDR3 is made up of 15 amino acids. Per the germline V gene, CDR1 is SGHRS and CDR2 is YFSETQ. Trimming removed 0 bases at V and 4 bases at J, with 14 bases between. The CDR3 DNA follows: TGCGCCAGCAGCTTGGCCGCAGGGCCAGGGTACGAGCAGTACTTC. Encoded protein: CASSLAAGPGYEQYF.

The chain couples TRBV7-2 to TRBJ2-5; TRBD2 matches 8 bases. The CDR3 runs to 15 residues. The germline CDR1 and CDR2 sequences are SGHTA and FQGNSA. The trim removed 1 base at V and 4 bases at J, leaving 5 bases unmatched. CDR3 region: CASSLDAGGRETQYF. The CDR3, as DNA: TGTGCCAGCAGCTTAGATGCGGGAGGTCGAGAGACCCAGTACTTC.

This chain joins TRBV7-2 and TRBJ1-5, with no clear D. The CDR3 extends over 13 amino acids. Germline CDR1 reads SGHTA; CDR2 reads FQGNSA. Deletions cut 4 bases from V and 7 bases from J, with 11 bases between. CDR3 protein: CASSSHIAQPQHF. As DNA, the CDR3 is TGTGCCAGCAGCTCCCACATTGCCCAGCCCCAGCATTTT.